These 27 T cell receptor beta chains were all obtained from the same sample, sequenced in a study of blood T cell repertoires in COVID-19. Clones were read by immunoSEQ multiplex PCR, and TCRdb kept only the in-frame ones, dropping some. The table includes around 170,000 clones, about 86% detected once. Specimen: peripheral blood. Source of these receptors: a man aged 45-65 years with active or convalescent COVID-19.

The chain recombines TRBV3-1 (or the pseudogene TRBV3-2) with TRBJ2-3, with TRBD2 matching 13 bases. This CDR3 has 16 residues. From germline, CDR1 is LGHDT and CDR2 YNNKEL (reference sequence). Unmatched junction bases numbered 2, after V lost 4 bases and J lost 1 base. The CDR3 DNA reads TGTGCCAGCAGCCCAGGACTAGCGGGAGGCACAGATACGCAGTATTTT. Protein product: CASSPGLAGGTDTQYF.

V is TRBV15 and J is TRBJ2-5; 12 bases are a match to TRBD2. CDR1 LNHNV and CDR2 YYDKDF come from the germline V gene (reference sequence). CDR3 length: 15 residues. V lost 4 bases, J lost 4 bases, and 4 bases stayed unmatched. This CDR3 is CATSIRLAGAETQYF. CDR3 bases: TGTGCCACCAGCATTAGACTAGCGGGAGCAGAGACCCAGTACTTC.

The chain uses TRBV18 and TRBJ1-1, with TRBD1 identical over 8 bases. Germline V CDR1 and CDR2: KGHSH, LQKENI. This CDR3 spans 16 amino acids. V shed 2 bases, J shed 5 bases, and the junction held 10 bases outside the gene matches. CDR3 region: CASSPGQGLGRTEAFF. DNA for the CDR3: TGTGCCAGCTCACCAGGACAGGGCTTGGGGCGGACTGAAGCTTTCTTT.

The chain combines TRBV24-1 with TRBJ1-5, with D tentatively TRBD1 (6 bases). The germline gives CDR1 KGHDR, CDR2 SFDVKD. V was cut by 2 bases and J by 4 bases, with 8 bases left in between. The CDR3 has 14 residues. The chain's CDR3 is CATSDSGANQPQHF. In DNA form, the CDR3 reads TGTGCCACCAGTGATTCAGGGGCTAATCAGCCCCAGCATTTT.

This sequence joins TRBV10-3 and TRBJ1-4, with D perhaps matching TRBD1 (5 bases). V shed 2 bases and J shed 1 base, with 14 bases lying between them. Germline CDR1 is ENHRY and CDR2 is SYGVKD. The CDR3 spans 17 residues. The chain's CDR3 is CAISERRGGETNEKLFF. In DNA, the CDR3 is TGTGCCATCAGTGAGCGGAGGGGAGGAGAAACTAATGAAAAACTGTTTTTT.

The genes are TRBV27 and TRBJ1-4; D may be TRBD1 (5 bases). Germline CDR1 and CDR2: MNHEY and SMNVEV (reference sequence). CDR3 length equals 15 residues. The germline V and J ends were trimmed by 3 bases and 5 bases, with 13 bases remaining between them. CDR3 amino acids: CASSFTGLTNEKLFF. For the CDR3, the DNA is TGTGCCAGCAGTTTTACGGGACTCACGAATGAAAAACTGTTTTTT.

This chain uses TRBV5-1 with TRBJ2-1; 8 positions match TRBD1. Looked up from germline, CDR1 is SGHRS and CDR2 is YFSETQ. This CDR3 has 15 residues. V was pared by 5 bases and J by 0 bases, with 4 bases of the junction left unmatched. CDR3: CASRAGGPSYNEQFF. DNA for the CDR3: TGCGCCAGCAGAGCAGGGGGCCCCTCCTACAATGAGCAGTTCTTC.

The chain joins TRBV21-1 to TRBJ1-6. TRBV21-1 is a pseudogene. CDR3 size: 16 residues. The CDR3 is CASSKDLSSYNSPLHF. The CDR3 DNA is TGTGCCAGCAGCAAAGATCTGAGCTCCTATAATTCACCCCTCCACTTT.

CDR3 nucleotides: TGTGCCAGCAGTCAACTCATGAACACTGAAGCTTTCTTT. Translated: CASSQLMNTEAFF. The chain links TRBV6-2 or TRBV6-3 to TRBJ1-1; no clear D. The CDR3 covers 13 residues. V was pared by 5 bases and J by 0 bases, with 7 bases between. Germline assignment: CDR1 MNHEY and CDR2 SVGEGT.

This chain links TRBV2 with TRBJ1-5; unclear D gene. The CDR3 length is 15 residues. Trimming took 5 bases from V and 2 from J, leaving 13 bases between them. CDR1 is SNHLY and CDR2 is FYNNEI in the germline V gene. CDR3 protein: CASSHNKRGNQPQHF. CDR3 DNA: TGTGCCAGCAGTCACAACAAACGGGGCAATCAGCCCCAGCATTTT.

The rearrangement uses TRBV9 and TRBJ2-7, with TRBD2 identical over 12 bases. Germline CDR1 SGDLS, CDR2 YYNGEE. The J segment lost 7 bases and the V segment lost 4 bases, leaving 9 bases of the junction unmatched. This CDR3 is 15 amino acids long. Here the CDR3 DNA reads TGTGCCAGCAGCTTGAGACTAGCGGGGGTGGGAGAGCAGTACTTC. Translation: CASSLRLAGVGEQYF.

The chain has TRBV28 and TRBJ1-1, with D tentatively TRBD1 (6 bases). The CDR3 has 15 residues. V dropped 6 bases and J dropped 1 base, with 15 bases sitting between them. CDR1 and CDR2 (germline): MDHEN, SYDVKM. In nucleotides, the CDR3 is TGTGCCAGCAGCCCATCCTGGGGGCCGAACACTGAAGCTTTCTTT. It encodes CASSPSWGPNTEAFF.

The genes are TRBV7-4 and TRBJ1-1; D is uncertain. The CDR3 is 14 residues long. Trimming stripped 0 bases from V and 6 bases from J, with 11 bases between. Germline CDR1 is SGHVT and CDR2 is SQSDAQ. The CDR3 region has the DNA TGTGCCAGCAGCTTAGCGGGCATGAAACCTGAAGCTTTCTTT. Its protein product is CASSLAGMKPEAFF.

V usage is TRBV6-5 and J usage is TRBJ2-1, with 11 nucleotides matching TRBD1. The CDR3 spans 14 residues. The junction had 4 bases not matched to a gene; V was cut back by 8 bases and J by 4 bases. The germline gives CDR1 MNHEY, CDR2 SVGAGI. The CDR3 DNA sequence: TGTGCCAGCTCCGGGACAGGGGGGTACAATGAGCAGTTCTTC. This codes for CASSGTGGYNEQFF.

The chain uses TRBV18 and TRBJ2-2; D is perhaps TRBD1 (5 bases). The V gene's germline CDR1 is KGHSH and CDR2 LQKENI. The CDR3 runs to 14 residues. The V and J ends lost 2 bases and 1 base respectively, with 5 bases between them. The CDR3 is CASSPDRNTGELFF. The CDR3 DNA follows: TGTGCCAGCTCACCAGACAGGAACACCGGGGAGCTGTTTTTT.

This rearrangement joins TRBV12-3 or TRBV12-4 to TRBJ1-2; TRBD1 might be the D (5 bases). V lost 8 bases and J 5 bases, leaving 15 bases between the germline ends. The CDR3 loop spans 13 amino acids. CDR3 region: CASRAAGRYGYTF. In DNA, the CDR3 is TGTGCCAGCCGCGCGGCAGGGCGATATGGCTACACCTTC.

The CDR3 is CASSLPGYNSPLHF. In DNA form, the CDR3 reads TGTGCCAGCAGTTTACCCGGGTATAATTCACCCCTCCACTTT. V is TRBV27 and J is TRBJ1-6; D unclear. CDR1 is MNHEY, CDR2 SMNVEV, per germline (reference sequence). Deletions cut 2 bases from V and 4 bases from J, with 6 bases between. CDR3 length: 14 amino acids.

This clone has just one count. The genes are TRBV7-9 and TRBJ2-5; D might be TRBD1 (5 bases). CDR1 SEHNR and CDR2 FQNEAQ come from the germline V gene (reference sequence). The V and J ends lost 4 bases and 5 bases respectively, with 20 bases between them. The CDR3 is 16 amino acids. The DNA of the CDR3 is TGTGCCAGCAGCTACTTCCGGTCCCCAGGGTGGGAGACCCAGTACTTC. Translated, it gives CASSYFRSPGWETQYF.

The V call is TRBV19, the J call TRBJ1-6, with 8 positions matching TRBD1. The CDR3 loop spans 17 amino acids. The J segment lost 7 bases and the V segment lost 5 bases, leaving 13 bases of the junction unmatched. Germline-derived CDR1 and CDR2 are LNHDA and SQIVND (reference sequence). The CDR3: CASSPRTGPLVNSPLHF. The CDR3 bases are TGTGCCAGTAGTCCCCGGACAGGGCCGCTGGTAAATTCACCCCTCCACTTT.

The chain carries TRBV5-5 and TRBJ2-5, with D unresolved. The CDR3 loop spans 14 amino acids. The germline V gene has CDR1 SGHKS and CDR2 YYEKEE (reference sequence). V was shortened by 1 base and J by 1 base, with 8 bases between the two germline ends. The CDR3 DNA is TGTGCCAGCAGCTTGTGGTCTATCCAAGAGACCCAGTACTTC. Protein product: CASSLWSIQETQYF.

This chain joins TRBV7-3 and TRBJ2-1; 13 nucleotides match TRBD2. V shed 6 bases and J 9 bases; nucleotides not matched to a gene: 8. The CDR3 runs to 15 residues. Germline V gives CDR1 SGHTA, CDR2 FQGTGA. The CDR3 DNA sequence: TGTGCCAGCAGTGAACGGACTAGCGGGGGCGGTGAGCAGTTCTTC. Translated, it gives CASSERTSGGGEQFF.

This sequence joins TRBV7-2 and TRBJ2-1, with TRBD2 matching 7 bases. Germline V CDR1 and CDR2: SGHTA, FQGNSA. With 1 base clipped from V and 2 bases from J, the junction kept 2 bases outside the gene matches. This CDR3 spans 15 amino acids. The CDR3 protein is CASSLVGGAYNEQFF. CDR3 nucleotide sequence: TGTGCCAGCAGCTTAGTTGGGGGGGCCTACAATGAGCAGTTCTTC.

This chain uses TRBV12-3 or TRBV12-4 with TRBJ1-1; D remains unclear. Trimming stripped 1 base from V and 4 bases from J, with 7 bases between. The CDR3 loop spans 13 amino acids. CDR3 DNA: TGTGCCAGCAGTTTAGGTGAGCCCACTGAAGCTTTCTTT. Its translation is CASSLGEPTEAFF.

The J gene is TRBJ1-2, the V gene TRBV3-1 (or the pseudogene TRBV3-2), with TRBD1 matching 7 bases. The germline gives CDR1 LGHDT, CDR2 YNNKEL (reference sequence). V shed 3 bases and J 3 bases; nucleotides not matched to a gene: 4. The CDR3 has 14 residues. CDR3 region: CASSHPGGHYGYTF. CDR3 DNA: TGTGCCAGCAGCCATCCAGGGGGACACTATGGCTACACCTTC.

The chain joins TRBV25-1 to TRBJ2-1, with D possibly being TRBD2 (6 bases). The CDR3 spans 16 residues. V was cut by 1 base and J by 7 bases, with 17 bases left in between. Germline assignment: CDR1 MGHDK and CDR2 SYGVNS. The CDR3 DNA follows: TGTGCCAGCAGTGAATTCGGAGGGACTGCTGGGAATGAGCAGTTCTTC. Its translation: CASSEFGGTAGNEQFF.

The chain uses TRBV10-3 and TRBJ1-2; D is uncertain. Germline CDR1 ENHRY, CDR2 SYGVKD. The CDR3 runs 13 residues. V was cut by 2 bases and J by 8 bases, with 12 bases left in between. CDR3 sequence: CAISEPGSAGYTF. CDR3 nucleotide sequence: TGTGCCATCAGTGAGCCAGGTTCGGCGGGCTACACCTTC.

As DNA, the CDR3 is TGTGCCAGTAGTATAGATGCCGGCGGGAACTCCTACGAGCAGTACTTC. Translating gives CASSIDAGGNSYEQYF. The gene calls are TRBV19 and TRBJ2-7; D perhaps matches TRBD2 (6 bases). From germline, CDR1 is LNHDA and CDR2 SQIVND (reference sequence). The CDR3 has 16 amino acids. Trimming removed 0 bases at V and 0 bases at J, with 12 bases between.